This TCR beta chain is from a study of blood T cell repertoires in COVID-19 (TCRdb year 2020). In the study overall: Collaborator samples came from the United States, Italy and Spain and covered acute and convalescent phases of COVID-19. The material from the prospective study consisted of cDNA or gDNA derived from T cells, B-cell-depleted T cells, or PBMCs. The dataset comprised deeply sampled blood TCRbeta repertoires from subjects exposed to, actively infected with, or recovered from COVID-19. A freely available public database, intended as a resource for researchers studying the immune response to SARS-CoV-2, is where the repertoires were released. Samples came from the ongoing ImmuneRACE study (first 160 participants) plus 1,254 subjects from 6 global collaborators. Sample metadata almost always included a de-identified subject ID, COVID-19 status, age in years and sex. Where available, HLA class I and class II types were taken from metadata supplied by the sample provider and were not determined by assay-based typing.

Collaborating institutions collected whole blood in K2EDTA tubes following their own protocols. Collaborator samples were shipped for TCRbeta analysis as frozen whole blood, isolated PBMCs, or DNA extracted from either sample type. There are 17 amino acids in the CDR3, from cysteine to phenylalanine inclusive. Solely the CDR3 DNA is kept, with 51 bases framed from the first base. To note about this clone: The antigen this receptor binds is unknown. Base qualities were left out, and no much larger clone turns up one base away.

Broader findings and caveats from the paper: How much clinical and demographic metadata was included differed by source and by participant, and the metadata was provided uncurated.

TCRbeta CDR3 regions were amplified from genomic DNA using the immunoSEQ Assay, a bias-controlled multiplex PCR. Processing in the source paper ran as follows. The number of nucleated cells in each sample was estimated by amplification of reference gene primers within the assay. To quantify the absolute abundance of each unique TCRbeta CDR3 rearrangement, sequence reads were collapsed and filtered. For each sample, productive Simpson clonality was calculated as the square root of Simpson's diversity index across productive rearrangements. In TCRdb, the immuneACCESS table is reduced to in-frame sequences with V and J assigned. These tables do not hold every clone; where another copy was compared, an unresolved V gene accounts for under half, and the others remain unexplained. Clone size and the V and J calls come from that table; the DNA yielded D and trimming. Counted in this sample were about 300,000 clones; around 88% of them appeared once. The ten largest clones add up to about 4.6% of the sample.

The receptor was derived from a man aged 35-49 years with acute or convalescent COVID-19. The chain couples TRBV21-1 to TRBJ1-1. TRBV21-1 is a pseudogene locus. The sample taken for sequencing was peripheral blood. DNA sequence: TGTGCCAGCAGCAAAGCGCTGTTTGGGGGGGTGAGCACTGAAGCTTTCTTT. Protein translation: CASSKALFGGVSTEAFF.